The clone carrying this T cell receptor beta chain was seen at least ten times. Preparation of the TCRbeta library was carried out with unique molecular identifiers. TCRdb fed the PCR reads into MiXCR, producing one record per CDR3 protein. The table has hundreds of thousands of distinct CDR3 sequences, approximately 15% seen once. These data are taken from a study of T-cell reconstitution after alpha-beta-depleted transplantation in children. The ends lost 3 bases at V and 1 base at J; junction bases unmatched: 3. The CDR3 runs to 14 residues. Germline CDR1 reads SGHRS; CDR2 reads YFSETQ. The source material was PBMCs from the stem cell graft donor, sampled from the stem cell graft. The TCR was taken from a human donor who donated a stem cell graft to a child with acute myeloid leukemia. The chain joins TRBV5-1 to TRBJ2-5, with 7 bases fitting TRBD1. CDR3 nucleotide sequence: TGCGCCAGCAGCTCCACAGGGGTCCAAGAGACCCAGTACTTC. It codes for CASSSTGVQETQYF.